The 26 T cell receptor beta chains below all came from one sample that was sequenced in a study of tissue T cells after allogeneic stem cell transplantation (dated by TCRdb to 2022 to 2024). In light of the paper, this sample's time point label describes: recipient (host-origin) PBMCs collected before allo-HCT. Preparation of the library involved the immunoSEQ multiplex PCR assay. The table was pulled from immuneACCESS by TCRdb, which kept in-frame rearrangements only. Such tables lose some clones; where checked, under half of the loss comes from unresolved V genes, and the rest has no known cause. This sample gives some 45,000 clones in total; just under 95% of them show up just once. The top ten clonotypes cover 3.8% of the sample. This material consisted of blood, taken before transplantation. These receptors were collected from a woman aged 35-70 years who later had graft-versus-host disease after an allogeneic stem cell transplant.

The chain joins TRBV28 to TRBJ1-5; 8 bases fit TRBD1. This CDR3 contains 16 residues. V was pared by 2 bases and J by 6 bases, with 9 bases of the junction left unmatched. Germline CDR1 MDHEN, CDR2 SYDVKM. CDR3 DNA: TGTGCCAGCAGTTTACGTCGGTCAGGGGGCTTTCAGCCCCAGCATTTT. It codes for CASSLRRSGGFQPQHF. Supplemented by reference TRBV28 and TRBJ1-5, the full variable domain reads DVKVTQSSRYLVKRTGEKVFLECVQDMDHENMFWYRQDPGLGLRLIYFSYDVKMKEKGDIPEGYSVSREKKERFSLILESASTNQTSMYLCASSLRRSGGFQPQHFGDGTRLSIL.

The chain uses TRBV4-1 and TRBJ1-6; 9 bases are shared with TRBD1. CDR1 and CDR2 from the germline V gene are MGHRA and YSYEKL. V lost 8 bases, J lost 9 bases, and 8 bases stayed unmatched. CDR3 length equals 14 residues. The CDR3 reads CASGTGGDSSPLHF. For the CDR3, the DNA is TGCGCCAGCGGTACAGGGGGCGATAGTTCACCCCTCCACTTT.

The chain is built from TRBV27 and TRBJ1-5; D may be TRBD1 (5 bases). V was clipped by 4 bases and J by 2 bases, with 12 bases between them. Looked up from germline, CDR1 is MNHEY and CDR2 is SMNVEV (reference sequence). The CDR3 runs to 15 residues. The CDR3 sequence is CASSSQRRGNQPQHF. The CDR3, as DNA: TGTGCCAGCAGTTCTCAACGCAGGGGCAATCAGCCCCAGCATTTT.

The CDR3 is CASSIAGEAYEQYF. In DNA, the CDR3 is TGTGCCAGCAGTATAGCGGGAGAGGCCTACGAGCAGTACTTC. This chain uses TRBV6-2 or TRBV6-3 with TRBJ2-7; TRBD2 aligns across 9 bases. J gave up 2 bases and V 5 bases, and 4 bases lay outside the gene matches. Per the germline V gene, CDR1 is MNHEY and CDR2 is SVGEGT. This CDR3 has 14 amino acids.

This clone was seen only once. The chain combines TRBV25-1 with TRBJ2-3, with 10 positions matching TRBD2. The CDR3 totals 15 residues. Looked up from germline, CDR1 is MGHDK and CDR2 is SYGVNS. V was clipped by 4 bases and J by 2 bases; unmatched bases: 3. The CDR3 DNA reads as TGTGCCAGCAGTGGGACTAGCGGTACCACAGATACGCAGTATTTT. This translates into CASSGTSGTTDTQYF.

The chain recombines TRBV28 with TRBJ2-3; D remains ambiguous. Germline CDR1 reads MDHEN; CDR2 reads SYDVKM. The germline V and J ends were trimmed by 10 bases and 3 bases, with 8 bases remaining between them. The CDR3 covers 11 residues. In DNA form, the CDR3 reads TGTGCCACCATGACGACAGATACGCAGTATTTT. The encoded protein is CATMTTDTQYF.

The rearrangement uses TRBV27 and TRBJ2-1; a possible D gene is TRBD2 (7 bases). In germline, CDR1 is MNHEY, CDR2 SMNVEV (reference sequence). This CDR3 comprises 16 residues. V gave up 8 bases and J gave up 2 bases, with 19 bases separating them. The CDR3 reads CASGRSGKGAYNEQFF. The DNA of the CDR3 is TGTGCCAGCGGAAGAAGCGGGAAGGGGGCCTACAATGAGCAGTTCTTC.

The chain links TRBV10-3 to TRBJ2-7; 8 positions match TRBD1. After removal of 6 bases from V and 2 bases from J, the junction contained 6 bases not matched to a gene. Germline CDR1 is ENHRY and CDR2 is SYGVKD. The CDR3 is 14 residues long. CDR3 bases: TGTGCCATCAGCCCTGGACAGGGCCCCTACGAGCAGTACTTC. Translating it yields CAISPGQGPYEQYF.

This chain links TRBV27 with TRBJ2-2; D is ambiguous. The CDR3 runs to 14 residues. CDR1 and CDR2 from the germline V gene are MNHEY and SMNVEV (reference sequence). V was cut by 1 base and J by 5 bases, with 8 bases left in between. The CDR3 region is CASSLLGATGELFF. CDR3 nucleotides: TGTGCCAGCAGTTTATTAGGAGCGACCGGGGAGCTGTTTTTT.

Here the CDR3 DNA reads TGTGCCAGTTCCGGCCAGGGAGGGTCCTACAATGAGCAGTTCTTC. Translation gives CASSGQGGSYNEQFF. J is TRBJ2-1 and V is TRBV18; 7 bases map to TRBD2. The CDR3 consists of 15 residues. CDR1 and CDR2 (germline): KGHSH, LQKENI. After removal of 9 bases from V and 1 base from J, the junction contained 9 bases not matched to a gene.

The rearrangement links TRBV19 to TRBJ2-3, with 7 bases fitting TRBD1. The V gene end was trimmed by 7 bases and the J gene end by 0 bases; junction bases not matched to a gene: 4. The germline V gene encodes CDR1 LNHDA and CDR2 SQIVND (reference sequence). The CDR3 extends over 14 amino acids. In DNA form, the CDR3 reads TGTGCCAGTACCAAGGGGGCGAGCACAGATACGCAGTATTTT. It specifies CASTKGASTDTQYF.

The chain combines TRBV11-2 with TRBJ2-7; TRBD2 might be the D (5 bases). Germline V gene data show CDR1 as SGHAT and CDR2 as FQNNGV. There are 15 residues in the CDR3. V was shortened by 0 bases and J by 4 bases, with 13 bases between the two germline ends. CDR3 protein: CASSLESGEWYEQYF. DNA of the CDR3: TGTGCCAGCAGCTTAGAGTCTGGGGAGTGGTACGAGCAGTACTTC.

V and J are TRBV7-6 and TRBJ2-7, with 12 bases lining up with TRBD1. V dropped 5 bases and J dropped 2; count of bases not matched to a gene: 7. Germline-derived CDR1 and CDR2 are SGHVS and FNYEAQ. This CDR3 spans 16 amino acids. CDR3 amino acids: CASSGGTGGTTYEQYF. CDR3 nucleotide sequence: TGTGCCAGCAGCGGGGGGACAGGGGGCACCACCTACGAGCAGTACTTC.

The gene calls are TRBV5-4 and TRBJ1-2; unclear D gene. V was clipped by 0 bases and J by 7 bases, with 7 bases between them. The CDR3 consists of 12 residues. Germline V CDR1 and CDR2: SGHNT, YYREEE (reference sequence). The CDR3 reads CASSLEVGGYTF. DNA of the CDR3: TGTGCCAGCAGCTTGGAGGTGGGTGGCTACACCTTC.

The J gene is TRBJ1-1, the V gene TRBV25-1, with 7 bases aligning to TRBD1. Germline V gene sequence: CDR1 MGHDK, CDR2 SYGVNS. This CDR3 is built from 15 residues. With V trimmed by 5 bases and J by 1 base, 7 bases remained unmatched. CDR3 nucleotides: TGTGCCAGCAGTAAAGGACAGGCCCGGAACACTGAAGCTTTCTTT. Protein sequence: CASSKGQARNTEAFF.

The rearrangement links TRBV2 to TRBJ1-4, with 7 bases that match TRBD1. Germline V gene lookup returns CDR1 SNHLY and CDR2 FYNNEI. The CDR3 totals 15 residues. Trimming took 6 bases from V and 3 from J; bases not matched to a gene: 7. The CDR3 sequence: CASRGTGTANEKLFF. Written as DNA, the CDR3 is TGTGCCAGCAGAGGGACCGGGACAGCTAATGAAAAACTGTTTTTT.

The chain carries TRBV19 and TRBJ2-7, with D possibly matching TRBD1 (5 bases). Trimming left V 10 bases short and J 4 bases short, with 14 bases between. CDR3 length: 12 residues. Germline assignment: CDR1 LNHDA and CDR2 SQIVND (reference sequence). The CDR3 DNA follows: TGTGCCACTAGGGGATACAGATACGAGCAGTACTTC. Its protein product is CATRGYRYEQYF.

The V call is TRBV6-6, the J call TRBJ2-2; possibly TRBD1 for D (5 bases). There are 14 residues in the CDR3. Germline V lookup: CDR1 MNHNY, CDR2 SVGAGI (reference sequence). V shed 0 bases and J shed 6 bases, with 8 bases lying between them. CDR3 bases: TGTGCCAGCAGTTACTCGCAGGGCCCCGGGGAGCTGTTTTTT. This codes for CASSYSQGPGELFF.

The CDR3 DNA reads TGTGCCAGCAGCCAAGACACTAGCGGGAGGCCGGAGCAGTTCTTC. Its translation is CASSQDTSGRPEQFF. The chain couples TRBV4-2 to TRBJ2-1, with 12 bases lining up with TRBD2. This CDR3 has 15 amino acids. Germline V gene data show CDR1 as LGHNA and CDR2 as YNFKEQ. V lost 0 bases and J lost 10; bases outside the gene matches: 4.

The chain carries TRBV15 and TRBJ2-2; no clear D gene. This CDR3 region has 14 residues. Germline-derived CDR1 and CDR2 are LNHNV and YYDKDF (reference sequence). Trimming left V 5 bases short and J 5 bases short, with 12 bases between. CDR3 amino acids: CATSPFSGTGELFF. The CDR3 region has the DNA TGTGCCACCAGCCCTTTTAGTGGAACCGGGGAGCTGTTTTTT.

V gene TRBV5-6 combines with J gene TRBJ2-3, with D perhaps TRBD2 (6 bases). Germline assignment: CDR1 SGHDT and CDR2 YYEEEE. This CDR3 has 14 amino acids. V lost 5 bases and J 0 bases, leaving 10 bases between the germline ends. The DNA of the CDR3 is TGTGCCAGCAGGCCGGGACTTAGCACAGATACGCAGTATTTT. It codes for CASRPGLSTDTQYF. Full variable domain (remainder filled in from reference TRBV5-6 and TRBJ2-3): DAGVTQSPTHLIKTRGQQVTLRCSPKSGHDTVSWYQQALGQGPQFIFQYYEEEERQRGNFPDRFSGHQFPNYSSELNVNALLLGDSALYLCASRPGLSTDTQYFGPGTRLTVL.

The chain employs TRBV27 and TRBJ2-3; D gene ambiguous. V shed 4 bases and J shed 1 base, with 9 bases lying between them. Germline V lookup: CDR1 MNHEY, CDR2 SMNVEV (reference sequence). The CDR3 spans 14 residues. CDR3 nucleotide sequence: TGTGCCAGCAGTTCAGCCAGACGCACAGATACGCAGTATTTT. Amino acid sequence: CASSSARRTDTQYF.

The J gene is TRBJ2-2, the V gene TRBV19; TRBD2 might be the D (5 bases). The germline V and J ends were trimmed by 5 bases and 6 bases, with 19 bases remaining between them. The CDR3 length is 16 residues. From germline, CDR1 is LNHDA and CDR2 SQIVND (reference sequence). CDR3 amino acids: CASSLYGVGWPGELFF. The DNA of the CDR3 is TGTGCCAGTAGTCTCTACGGGGTCGGCTGGCCCGGGGAGCTGTTTTTT.

The CDR3 spells CASSYGLDRGYEQYF. CDR3 bases: TGTGCCAGCAGCTACGGGTTGGACAGGGGATACGAGCAGTACTTC. The rearrangement joins TRBV4-2 to TRBJ2-7, with TRBD1 matching over 9 bases. This CDR3 has 15 amino acids. V dropped 5 bases and J dropped 4; count of bases not matched to a gene: 9. The germline V gene encodes CDR1 LGHNA and CDR2 YNFKEQ.

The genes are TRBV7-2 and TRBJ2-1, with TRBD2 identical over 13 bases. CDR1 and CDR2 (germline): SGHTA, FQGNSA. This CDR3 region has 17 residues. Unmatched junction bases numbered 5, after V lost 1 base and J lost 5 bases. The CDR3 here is CASSLELAGGINNEQFF. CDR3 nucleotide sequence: TGTGCCAGCAGCTTAGAACTAGCGGGAGGGATAAACAATGAGCAGTTCTTC.

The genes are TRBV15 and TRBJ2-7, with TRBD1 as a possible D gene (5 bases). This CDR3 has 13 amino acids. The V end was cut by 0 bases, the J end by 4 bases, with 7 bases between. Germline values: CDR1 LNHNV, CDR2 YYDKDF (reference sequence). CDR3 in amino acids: CATSRDQGYEQYF. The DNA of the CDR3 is TGTGCCACCAGCAGAGATCAGGGTTACGAGCAGTACTTC.